These T cell receptor beta chains were read from a single sample in a study of CD8 T cells in ankylosing spondylitis. TCRdb independently ran MiXCR on the 5' RACE reads; one entry per CDR3 protein. There are fewer than 550,000 distinct CDR3 sequences in the sample; roughly 5.3% occur only once, and around 3.4% lies in the top ten. The specimen sequenced was blood, either unsorted or a sorted T cell fraction (not recorded which). The receptors come from a male donor with ankylosing spondylitis. CDR3s include the opening cysteine and the closing phenylalanine or tryptophan. Fields, in order: clone size, J gene, V gene, D gene, CDR3 protein, CDR3 DNA. A D gene is named only where the DNA matches it firmly. Clone size appears in some rows only: once, few, many, or a class for an expanded clone.

abundance: many; j_gene: TRBJ2-3; v_gene: TRBV20-1; d_gene: .; CDR3aa: CSAGTPDTQYF; CDR3nt: TGCAGTGCAGGAACCCCAGATACGCAGTATTTT
abundance: many; j_gene: TRBJ2-7; v_gene: TRBV20-1; d_gene: TRBD1; CDR3aa: CSASLRGRPYEQYF; CDR3nt: TGCAGTGCTAGCCTCAGGGGGCGACCTTACGAGCAGTACTTC
abundance: many; j_gene: TRBJ2-7; v_gene: TRBV20-1; d_gene: .; CDR3aa: CSANAGGRSSYEQYF; CDR3nt: TGCAGTGCCAACGCCGGAGGAAGAAGCTCCTACGAGCAGTACTTC
abundance: many; j_gene: TRBJ1-5; v_gene: TRBV12-3/TRBV12-4; d_gene: .; CDR3aa: CASTQGQPNQPQHF; CDR3nt: TGTGCCAGCACCCAGGGTCAGCCCAATCAGCCCCAGCATTTT
abundance: many; j_gene: TRBJ2-7; v_gene: TRBV28; d_gene: .; CDR3aa: CASRAAGPLTYEQYF; CDR3nt: TGTGCCAGCAGGGCAGCGGGCCCCCTTACCTACGAGCAGTACTTC
abundance: many; j_gene: TRBJ1-1; v_gene: TRBV7-2; d_gene: TRBD1; CDR3aa: CASSRDRLTEAFF; CDR3nt: TGTGCCAGCAGCAGGGACAGACTCACTGAAGCTTTCTTT
abundance: many; j_gene: TRBJ2-3; v_gene: TRBV7-2; d_gene: TRBD2; CDR3aa: CASSSTSGAGTDTQYF; CDR3nt: TGTGCCAGCAGCTCCACTAGCGGGGCGGGCACAGATACGCAGTATTTT
abundance: many; j_gene: TRBJ1-1; v_gene: TRBV6-5; d_gene: .; CDR3aa: CASSYSSGELDTEAFF; CDR3nt: TGTGCCAGCAGTTACTCGAGCGGGGAACTGGACACTGAAGCTTTCTTT
abundance: many; j_gene: TRBJ2-7; v_gene: TRBV4-2; d_gene: TRBD1; CDR3aa: CASSRQGVGEEQYF; CDR3nt: TGTGCCAGCAGCCGACAGGGGGTGGGAGAGGAGCAGTACTTC
abundance: many; j_gene: TRBJ2-7; v_gene: TRBV6-2/TRBV6-3; d_gene: .; CDR3aa: CASTKGLSYEQYF; CDR3nt: TGTGCCAGCACCAAAGGGCTATCCTACGAGCAGTACTTC
abundance: few; j_gene: TRBJ2-2; v_gene: TRBV12-3/TRBV12-4; d_gene: TRBD2; CDR3aa: CASSGLAGGTGELFF; CDR3nt: TGTGCCAGCAGCGGACTAGCGGGCGGCACCGGGGAGCTGTTTTTT
abundance: many; j_gene: TRBJ1-1; v_gene: TRBV9; d_gene: .; CDR3aa: CASSPRGNTEAFF; CDR3nt: TGTGCCAGCAGCCCGAGGGGGAACACTGAAGCTTTCTTT
abundance: many; j_gene: TRBJ2-2; v_gene: TRBV5-1; d_gene: .; CDR3aa: CASSATGELFF; CDR3nt: TGCGCCAGCAGCGCCACCGGGGAGCTGTTTTTT
abundance: few; j_gene: TRBJ1-5; v_gene: TRBV19; d_gene: .; CDR3aa: CASSILNNQPQHF; CDR3nt: TGTGCCAGCTCAATCTTAAACAATCAGCCCCAGCATTTT
abundance: .; j_gene: TRBJ2-1; v_gene: TRBV20-1; d_gene: .; CDR3aa: CSTTLNYNEQFF; CDR3nt: TGCAGTACTACCCTAAACTACAATGAGCAGTTCTTC
abundance: many; j_gene: TRBJ1-1; v_gene: TRBV5-1; d_gene: .; CDR3aa: CASSPTPQNTEAFF; CDR3nt: TGCGCCAGCAGCCCCACCCCTCAGAACACTGAAGCTTTCTTT
abundance: many; j_gene: TRBJ2-1; v_gene: TRBV6-2/TRBV6-3; d_gene: TRBD1; CDR3aa: CASRKTGVNEQFF; CDR3nt: TGTGCCAGCAGAAAGACAGGGGTCAATGAGCAGTTCTTC
abundance: many; j_gene: TRBJ1-1; v_gene: TRBV7-2; d_gene: .; CDR3aa: CASSLGTAWGTEAFF; CDR3nt: TGTGCCAGCAGCCTTGGGACCGCGTGGGGCACTGAAGCTTTCTTT
abundance: many; j_gene: TRBJ1-4; v_gene: TRBV29-1; d_gene: .; CDR3aa: CSVDPGIGEKLFF; CDR3nt: TGCAGCGTGGACCCGGGGATCGGGGAAAAACTGTTTTTT
abundance: .; j_gene: TRBJ2-5; v_gene: TRBV11-2; d_gene: .; CDR3aa: CASSLVLGAGPQETQYF; CDR3nt: TGTGCCAGCAGCTTAGTTCTAGGGGCTGGCCCTCAAGAGACCCAGTACTTC
abundance: many; j_gene: TRBJ1-1; v_gene: TRBV5-1; d_gene: .; CDR3aa: CASSLGPQAGGHTEAFF; CDR3nt: TGCGCCAGCAGCTTGGGTCCCCAGGCAGGTGGGCACACTGAAGCTTTCTTT
abundance: many; j_gene: TRBJ2-7; v_gene: TRBV20-1; d_gene: .; CDR3aa: CSGAPVGYEQYF; CDR3nt: TGCAGTGGAGCCCCGGTGGGCTACGAGCAGTACTTC
abundance: many; j_gene: TRBJ2-1; v_gene: TRBV5-1; d_gene: .; CDR3aa: CASSLEGYEQFF; CDR3nt: TGCGCCAGCAGCTTGGAGGGGTATGAGCAGTTCTTC
abundance: .; j_gene: TRBJ1-1; v_gene: TRBV12-3/TRBV12-4; d_gene: .; CDR3aa: CASNSFAEAFF; CDR3nt: TGTGCCAGCAATTCATTCGCTGAAGCTTTCTTT
abundance: many; j_gene: TRBJ2-7; v_gene: TRBV7-9; d_gene: .; CDR3aa: CASSSTGIGFYEQYF; CDR3nt: TGTGCCAGCAGCTCCACCGGGATCGGGTTTTACGAGCAGTACTTC
abundance: many; j_gene: TRBJ1-1; v_gene: TRBV29-1; d_gene: .; CDR3aa: CSVVSGKNTEAFF; CDR3nt: TGCAGCGTTGTATCTGGCAAGAACACTGAAGCTTTCTTT
abundance: many; j_gene: TRBJ1-5; v_gene: TRBV6-2/TRBV6-3; d_gene: .; CDR3aa: CASSYGRNQPQHF; CDR3nt: TGTGCCAGCAGTTATGGTAGAAATCAGCCCCAGCATTTT
abundance: many; j_gene: TRBJ2-7; v_gene: TRBV12-3/TRBV12-4; d_gene: TRBD2; CDR3aa: CASSLPLSGGGYEQYF; CDR3nt: TGTGCCAGCAGTTTACCCCTTTCGGGGGGTGGCTACGAGCAGTACTTC
abundance: many; j_gene: TRBJ1-2; v_gene: TRBV9; d_gene: .; CDR3aa: CASSVEGRRGYTF; CDR3nt: TGTGCCAGCAGCGTTGAAGGGCGTCGTGGCTACACCTTC
abundance: many; j_gene: TRBJ1-1; v_gene: TRBV6-2/TRBV6-3; d_gene: TRBD1; CDR3aa: CASSSRTGFIEAFF; CDR3nt: TGTGCCAGCAGTTCTCGGACAGGGTTCATTGAAGCTTTCTTT
abundance: many; j_gene: TRBJ1-1; v_gene: TRBV5-1; d_gene: .; CDR3aa: CASSSDLNTEAFF; CDR3nt: TGCGCCAGCAGCTCGGACCTGAACACTGAAGCTTTCTTT
abundance: .; j_gene: TRBJ2-7; v_gene: TRBV30; d_gene: .; CDR3aa: CAWSRGGSGYEQYF; CDR3nt: TGTGCCTGGAGCCGAGGTGGGAGTGGTTACGAGCAGTACTTC
abundance: many; j_gene: TRBJ2-5; v_gene: TRBV20-1; d_gene: .; CDR3aa: CSASSPQETQYF; CDR3nt: TGCAGTGCTAGCAGCCCCCAAGAGACCCAGTACTTC
abundance: many; j_gene: TRBJ1-1; v_gene: TRBV6-1; d_gene: .; CDR3aa: CASSEYVGLEAFF; CDR3nt: TGTGCCAGCAGTGAGTACGTGGGTCTTGAAGCTTTCTTT
abundance: many; j_gene: TRBJ2-7; v_gene: TRBV29-1; d_gene: .; CDR3aa: CSVEGGPWAEQYF; CDR3nt: TGCAGCGTTGAAGGGGGACCGTGGGCCGAGCAGTACTTC
abundance: many; j_gene: TRBJ2-7; v_gene: TRBV5-1; d_gene: .; CDR3aa: CASSLVKGPADEQYF; CDR3nt: TGCGCCAGCAGCTTGGTAAAGGGGCCGGCGGACGAGCAGTACTTC
abundance: many; j_gene: TRBJ2-7; v_gene: TRBV20-1; d_gene: .; CDR3aa: CSARGNENGLSPYEQYF; CDR3nt: TGCAGTGCTAGAGGAAACGAAAATGGGCTCTCCCCCTACGAGCAGTACTTC
abundance: many; j_gene: TRBJ2-2; v_gene: TRBV10-3; d_gene: TRBD2; CDR3aa: CAISESVGRGTGELFF; CDR3nt: TGTGCCATCAGTGAGTCGGTCGGGAGGGGGACCGGGGAGCTGTTTTTT
abundance: many; j_gene: TRBJ2-5; v_gene: TRBV5-1; d_gene: .; CDR3aa: CASSLGLKTQYF; CDR3nt: TGCGCCAGCAGCTTGGGGTTGAAGACCCAGTACTTC
abundance: many; j_gene: TRBJ1-2; v_gene: TRBV6-2/TRBV6-3; d_gene: .; CDR3aa: CASSYDPGNGYTF; CDR3nt: TGTGCCAGCAGTTACGATCCAGGAAATGGCTACACCTTC
abundance: many; j_gene: TRBJ1-3; v_gene: TRBV20-1; d_gene: .; CDR3aa: CSARDPGLGNTIYF; CDR3nt: TGCAGTGCTAGAGATCCGGGGCTCGGAAACACCATATATTTT